This entry lists 24 T cell receptor beta chains sequenced from one sample in a study of blood T cells in healthy people across ages. A sample-barcoded 5' primer and a J-beta primer mix were used in a second PCR of roughly 6 to 12 cycles. Each CDR3 protein is one row after TCRdb ran MiXCR on the 5' RACE reads. The sample contains about 1.4 million distinct CDR3 sequences, 59% of which appear only once. What was sequenced was blood. All receptors derive from a man between 18 and 35 years old in good health.

This chain uses TRBV4-1 with TRBJ2-7; a possible D gene is TRBD1 (6 bases). The V end lost 0 bases, the J end lost 6 bases, and 12 bases lay between the germline ends. The CDR3 is made up of 14 amino acids. Germline CDR1 MGHRA, CDR2 YSYEKL. The CDR3 bases are TGCGCCAGCAGCCAAGAGAGGGGGAGATCCGAGCAGTACTTC. It specifies CASSQERGRSEQYF.

V gene TRBV15 combines with J gene TRBJ1-1; 7 bases are shared with TRBD1. V gave up 5 bases and J gave up 11 bases; unmatched junction bases: 20. Germline CDR1 is LNHNV and CDR2 is YYDKDF (reference sequence). The CDR3 sequence is 16 residues long. CDR3 sequence reads: CATSEHRTWTGSGAFF. For the CDR3, the DNA is TGTGCCACCAGCGAACACCGGACATGGACAGGCTCTGGGGCTTTCTTT.

This chain joins TRBV15 and TRBJ1-2, with D unclear. Trimming took off 3 bases at V and 0 bases at J, with 8 bases between the two ends. Germline V lookup: CDR1 LNHNV, CDR2 YYDKDF (reference sequence). The CDR3 sequence is 14 residues long. CDR3: CATSRGTPNYGYTF. The CDR3 DNA follows: TGTGCCACCAGCAGGGGAACACCTAACTATGGCTACACCTTC.

This sequence joins TRBV12-3 or TRBV12-4 and TRBJ2-1, with 9 bases lining up with TRBD2. This CDR3 has 17 amino acids. V lost 2 bases, J lost 7 bases, and 12 bases stayed unmatched. The CDR3 coding sequence is TGTGCCAGCAGTTTAAAGACTAGCGGTTCCCCGAGGAATGAGCAGTTCTTC. Its translation: CASSLKTSGSPRNEQFF.

The chain has TRBV9 and TRBJ2-1, with 8 bases aligning to TRBD2. The CDR3 sequence is 14 residues long. Germline trimming cut 3 bases from V and 7 bases from J; bases unmatched to any gene: 6. CDR1 and CDR2 (germline): SGDLS, YYNGEE. The DNA of the CDR3 is TGTGCCAGCAGCGGTAGCGGGAAGCTGAATGAGCAGTTCTTC. Translating gives CASSGSGKLNEQFF.

V is TRBV2 and J is TRBJ2-1, with a possible D match to TRBD2 (5 bases). The V gene's germline CDR1 is SNHLY and CDR2 FYNNEI. Trimming removed 6 bases from V and 0 bases from J, with 12 bases in between. The CDR3 consists of 15 residues. The chain's CDR3 is CASSGSGFSYNEQFF. The CDR3 coding sequence is TGTGCCAGCAGCGGCAGCGGATTCTCCTACAATGAGCAGTTCTTC.

The sample holds a few counts of this clonotype. The CDR3 loop is CSAKRDIRTSGRNEQFF. The CDR3 DNA is TGCAGCGCTAAAAGGGACATCCGGACTAGCGGGAGGAATGAGCAGTTCTTC. The chain employs TRBV29-1 and TRBJ2-1, with TRBD2 matching over 14 bases. Germline trimming cut 7 bases from V and 7 bases from J; bases unmatched to any gene: 15. The CDR3 spans 17 residues. Looked up from germline, CDR1 is SQVTM and CDR2 is ANQGSEA.

V is TRBV20-1 and J is TRBJ1-2, with D tentatively TRBD1 (5 bases). V was shortened by 0 bases and J by 8 bases, with 10 bases between the two germline ends. From germline, CDR1 is DFQATT and CDR2 SNEGSKA (reference sequence). This CDR3 is built from 12 residues. The CDR3 region has the DNA TGCAGTGCTAGAGACGACAGCGGGGGCTACACCTTC. Encoded protein: CSARDDSGGYTF.

V and J are TRBV6-1 and TRBJ2-4; D is unresolved. V lost 7 bases, J lost 0 bases, and 13 bases lay in between. CDR3 size: 15 residues. In germline, CDR1 is MNHNS, CDR2 SASEGT. CDR3 region: CASTALQLAKNIQYF. The CDR3 coding sequence is TGTGCCAGCACAGCGCTCCAGCTAGCCAAAAACATTCAGTACTTC.

This chain connects TRBV6-5 to TRBJ2-3; either TRBD1 or TRBD2 may supply D (6 bases each). From germline, CDR1 is MNHEY and CDR2 SVGAGI. The V end lost 0 bases, the J end lost 2 bases, and 18 bases lay between the germline ends. This CDR3 contains 18 residues. The CDR3 spells CASSYSRLSGASTDTQYF. In nucleotides, the CDR3 is TGTGCCAGCAGTTACTCGCGCCTTTCGGGGGCCTCCACAGATACGCAGTATTTT.

The rearrangement links TRBV11-2 to TRBJ1-6; the D gene is possibly TRBD1 (6 bases). The CDR3 spans 15 residues. V gave up 5 bases and J gave up 4 bases, with 12 bases separating them. Looked up from germline, CDR1 is SGHAT and CDR2 is FQNNGV. CDR3 amino acids: CASSRQDNYNSPLHF. The DNA of the CDR3 is TGTGCCAGCAGCCGACAGGACAATTATAATTCACCCCTCCACTTT.

In DNA form, the CDR3 reads TGCAGCGTTGACACCTGGAAGCAGACCCAGTACTTC. Translated: CSVDTWKQTQYF. The chain recombines TRBV29-1 with TRBJ2-5; D uncertain. The germline V gene encodes CDR1 SQVTM and CDR2 ANQGSEA. Trimming removed 3 bases from V and 6 bases from J, with 11 bases in between. This CDR3 region has 12 residues.

V usage is TRBV5-8 and J usage is TRBJ2-1, with D possibly matching TRBD2 (5 bases). From germline, CDR1 is SGHTS and CDR2 YDEGEE. The CDR3 sequence is 15 residues long. Trimming left V 8 bases short and J 0 bases short, with 15 bases between. The CDR3 sequence is CARGRTGTSYNEQFF. The CDR3 DNA is TGTGCCAGGGGTAGAACGGGAACCTCCTACAATGAGCAGTTCTTC.

In its sample, this clonotype was seen a few times. The chain is built from TRBV21-1 and TRBJ2-7; the DNA was not compared with TRBD1, the D call given in the table. TRBV21-1 is listed as a pseudogene. There are 16 residues in the CDR3. CDR3 in amino acids: CASSKEVRGETYEQYF. The CDR3 DNA reads TGTGCCAGCAGCAAAGAGGTCAGGGGGGAAACCTACGAGCAGTACTTC.

The chain combines TRBV3-1 with TRBJ2-1; D not resolved. The CDR3 is 14 amino acids. Germline V CDR1 and CDR2: LGHDT, YNNKEL (reference sequence). Trimming removed 0 bases at V and 4 bases at J, with 7 bases between. The CDR3 region has the DNA TGTGCCAGCAGCCAAGATACGATTTACAATGAGCAGTTCTTC. Protein product: CASSQDTIYNEQFF.

The rearrangement uses TRBV13 and TRBJ2-7; 8 bases fit TRBD2. J gave up 2 bases and V 6 bases, and 6 bases lay outside the gene matches. The CDR3 totals 14 residues. Germline V gene lookup returns CDR1 PRHDT and CDR2 FYEKMQ (reference sequence). CDR3 loop: CASRAGGDAYEQYF. CDR3 in DNA: TGTGCCAGCAGGGCGGGGGGTGACGCCTACGAGCAGTACTTC.

The chain couples TRBV20-1 to TRBJ1-5; 11 positions match TRBD1. This CDR3 is built from 16 residues. Per the germline V gene, CDR1 is DFQATT and CDR2 is SNEGSKA (reference sequence). V dropped 3 bases and J dropped 7; count of bases not matched to a gene: 11. For the CDR3, the DNA is TGCAGTGCTAGTTCTGGGACAGGGGGGATAGGACAGCCCCAGCATTTT. This codes for CSASSGTGGIGQPQHF.

This clonotype has a single count. The chain employs TRBV20-1 and TRBJ2-7, with TRBD2 as a possible D gene (5 bases). The V and J ends lost 0 bases and 4 bases respectively, with 10 bases between them. Per the germline V gene, CDR1 is DFQATT and CDR2 is SNEGSKA (reference sequence). This CDR3 comprises 13 residues. The chain's CDR3 is CSARDDGEYEQYF. CDR3 coding DNA: TGCAGTGCTAGAGATGACGGGGAGTACGAGCAGTACTTC.

The J gene is TRBJ1-6, the V gene TRBV10-3, with 9 bases fitting TRBD1. The V segment lost 9 bases and the J segment 10 bases; nucleotides outside the gene matches: 7. Looked up from germline, CDR1 is ENHRY and CDR2 is SYGVKD. The CDR3 is made up of 13 amino acids. CDR3 in amino acids: CAMGDRDRSPLHF. CDR3 in DNA: TGTGCCATGGGGGACAGGGATCGGTCACCCCTCCACTTT.

The chain carries TRBV9 and TRBJ2-5, with 9 positions matching TRBD2. The J call is doubtful: the DNA matches TRBJ2-7 better. Per the germline V gene, CDR1 is SGDLS and CDR2 is YYNGEE. The CDR3 sequence is 15 residues long. CDR3 nucleotide sequence: TGTGCCAGCAGCGTAGGGATAGCGGGAGAGTTCGAGCAGTACTTC. This translates into CASSVGIAGEFEQYF.

This chain joins TRBV7-8 and TRBJ1-5, with D unclear. CDR3 length: 15 residues. The V and J ends lost 0 bases and 7 bases respectively, with 13 bases between them. Germline V CDR1 and CDR2: SGHVS, FQNEAQ. The CDR3 DNA follows: TGTGCCAGCAGCTTAGCGAATACGAGGGTACAGCCCCAGCATTTT. Translation: CASSLANTRVQPQHF. The entire variable domain, with the rest obtained from reference TRBV7-8 and TRBJ1-5, is as follows: GAGVSQSPRYKVAKRGQDVALRCDPISGHVSLFWYQQALGQGPEFLTYFQNEAQLDKSGLPSDRFFAERPEGSVSTLKIQRTQQEDSAVYLCASSLANTRVQPQHFGDGTRLSIL.

This clonotype appeared a few times. This sequence joins TRBV20-1 and TRBJ2-1; D is uncertain. CDR3 length: 14 amino acids. The germline CDR1 and CDR2 sequences are DFQATT and SNEGSKA (reference sequence). The V end lost 7 bases, the J end lost 0 bases, and 13 bases lay between the germline ends. In DNA, the CDR3 is TGCAGTGGGGCCGACGCTAGCTCCTACAATGAGCAGTTCTTC. The encoded protein is CSGADASSYNEQFF.

This clonotype has just a few counts. The rearrangement joins TRBV12-3 or TRBV12-4 to TRBJ1-5; 7 nucleotides agree with TRBD1. V lost 6 bases to trimming and J lost 5 bases; unmatched junction nucleotides: 16. This CDR3 comprises 17 residues. The CDR3 is CASSLSPGQSRYQPQHF. The CDR3 DNA reads TGTGCCAGCAGCCTGTCACCGGGACAGAGCCGCTATCAGCCCCAGCATTTT.

The chain employs TRBV5-1 and TRBJ2-7, with no clear D. V shed 4 bases and J shed 2 bases, with 10 bases lying between them. The CDR3 has 13 amino acids. Germline CDR1 SGHRS, CDR2 YFSETQ. In DNA form, the CDR3 reads TGCGCCAGCAGCGGATCAAAGCCCTACGAGCAGTACTTC. This gives the protein CASSGSKPYEQYF.